The T cell receptor beta chain described here comes from a study of shared clonotypes between healthy human individuals. Whole-study findings and limits: Among donors, sharing of clonotypes was expected to be affected by sequencing depth. Among non-shared clonotypes, generation probabilities were lower than among those shared by all four donors.

The run depth of the assay was deep. Under the authors' procedure: Sequence data from immunoSEQ were junction-only and lacked quality scores; consequently, filtering differed. Assay used: immunoSEQ multiplex PCR; TCRdb lists only in-frame clones, some missing. V and J calls plus clone size are reproduced from that table; the DNA served to infer D and trimming. This table has about 670,000 clones, roughly 70% appearing once. Remarks on this clone: Its antigen is unknown.

The sequencing input was memory CD4+ T cells sorted from blood. Documented subset: CD45RA-negative fraction. This receptor was taken from a woman aged 25-40 years in good health.

CDR3 loop: CASSSDRVAGNTIYF. The CDR3 nucleotides are TGTGCCAGCTCATCCGACAGGGTGGCGGGAAACACCATATATTTT. The chain carries TRBV18 and TRBJ1-3; 7 bases are shared with TRBD1. CDR3 size: 15 residues. Germline CDR1 and CDR2: KGHSH and LQKENI. The V gene end was trimmed by 5 bases and the J gene end by 4 bases; junction bases not matched to a gene: 8.